This TCR beta chain was found in a study of blood T cell repertoires in COVID-19. Overall study: T cells, B-cell-depleted T cells, or PBMCs provided the cDNA or gDNA that served as material.

The CDR3 has 15 residues. The V gene end was trimmed by 0 bases and the J gene end by 7 bases; junction bases not matched to a gene: 6. CDR1 is SGHVS and CDR2 is FQNEAQ in the germline V gene. Cohorts were based on clinical histories the participants reported. Here immunoSEQ multiplex PCR was the method, and the copy in TCRdb shows in-frame clones only, minus some. The sample yields around 230,000 clones, about 91% seen once. The receptor comes from a woman between 35 and 50 years old with acute COVID-19. The sequencing input was PBMCs or T cells enriched from blood (not recorded which). The V and J genes are TRBV7-8 and TRBJ1-3; 7 bases line up with TRBD1. CDR3: CASSLAPGQWNTIYF. The CDR3 bases are TGTGCCAGCAGCTTAGCTCCGGGACAGTGGAACACCATATATTTT.